This T cell receptor beta chain was captured in a study of lymphopenia after photon versus proton radiotherapy (dated by TCRdb to about 2019). For the study in its entirety: In patients with gastrointestinal tumors who developed high-grade lymphopenia, the study compared the immunological effects of photon radiation therapy with those of proton radiation therapy. A cohort of some 19 patients with gastrointestinal tumors who received either photon or proton therapy and subsequently developed lymphopenia was included. The study was designed to characterize how the impact on the immune system differs between the two radiation modalities. Beyond this particular receptor, the publication reports: Across the cohort, a larger post-nadir drop in TCR diversity was inversely correlated with overall survival time among patients who died. Relative stability during treatment was observed in proton-treated patients, whereas loss of naive T cells and TCR diversity and gain of effector/memory populations were observed in photon-treated patients. The survival association was assessed only in patients who died, and the authors presented better survival with proton therapy as a possibility rather than a demonstrated result. After the lymphocyte count nadir, oligoclonal expansion, especially of CD8+ Temra cells, was observed in photon-treated repertoires, and the drop in diversity was driven by this expansion.

The method was the immunoSEQ multiplex PCR assay. Alongside multiparametric flow cytometry, deep sequencing of rearranged TCR beta loci was used to profile the T cell repertoires. Not all clones reach the TCRdb copy of this immuneACCESS table, which keeps in-frame sequences only. Checked studies attribute under half of the gap to unresolved V genes and leave the rest unexplained. The sample table records about 53,000 clones; over 70% of these occur just once. The top ten clones comprise 29% of the sample. As concerns this clone: Which antigen it targets is not known. No per-base quality is available; no much larger clone lies one base away.

Sequencing used peripheral blood, obtained from a patient treated with photon-based radiotherapy. The receptor was isolated from a man aged 50 or older with gastric cancer.

The nucleotide sequence reads TGTGCCAGCAGCTTAATGGGGACAGGGACAGATACGCAGTATTTT. Its coded protein is CASSLMGTGTDTQYF. This receptor chain uses TRBV11-2 and TRBJ2-3; 9 middle bases align to TRBD1. As encoded in the germline V gene, CDR1 is SGHAT while CDR2 is FQNNGV. After removal of 2 bases from V and 3 bases from J, the junction retains 3 bases not matched to a gene. CDR3 length: 15 amino acids, cysteine to phenylalanine. Of all the DNA, just the CDR3 is kept, 45 bases in frame from base 1.